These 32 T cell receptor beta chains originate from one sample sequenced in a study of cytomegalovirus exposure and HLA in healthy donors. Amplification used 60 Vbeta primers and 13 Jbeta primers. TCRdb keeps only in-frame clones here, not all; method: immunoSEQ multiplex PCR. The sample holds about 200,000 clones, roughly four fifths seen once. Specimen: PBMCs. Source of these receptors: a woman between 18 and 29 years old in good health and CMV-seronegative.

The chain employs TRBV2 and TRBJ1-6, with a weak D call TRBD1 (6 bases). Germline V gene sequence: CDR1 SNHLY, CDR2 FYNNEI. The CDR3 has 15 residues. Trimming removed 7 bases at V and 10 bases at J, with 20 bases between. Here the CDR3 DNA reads TGTGCCAGCAACCCCGAGGGGGGGATTGGGTCACCCCTCCACTTT. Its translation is CASNPEGGIGSPLHF.

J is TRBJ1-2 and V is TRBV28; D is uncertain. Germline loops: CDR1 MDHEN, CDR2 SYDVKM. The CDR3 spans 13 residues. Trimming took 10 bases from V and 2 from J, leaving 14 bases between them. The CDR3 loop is CATSLPGNYGYTF. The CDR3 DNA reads TGTGCCACCTCACTACCGGGAAACTATGGCTACACCTTC.

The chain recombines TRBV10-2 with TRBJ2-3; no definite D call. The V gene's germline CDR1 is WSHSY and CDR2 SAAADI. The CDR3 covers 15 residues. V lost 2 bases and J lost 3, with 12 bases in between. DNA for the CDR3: TGCGCCAGCAGTGAGCTGTCCTTCGGTACAGATACGCAGTATTTT. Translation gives CASSELSFGTDTQYF.

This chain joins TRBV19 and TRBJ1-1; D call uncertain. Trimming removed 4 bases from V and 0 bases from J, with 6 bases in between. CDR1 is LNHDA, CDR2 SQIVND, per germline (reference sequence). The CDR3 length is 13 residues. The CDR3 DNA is TGTGCCAGTAGTAGGAGGGTGAACACTGAAGCTTTCTTT. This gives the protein CASSRRVNTEAFF.

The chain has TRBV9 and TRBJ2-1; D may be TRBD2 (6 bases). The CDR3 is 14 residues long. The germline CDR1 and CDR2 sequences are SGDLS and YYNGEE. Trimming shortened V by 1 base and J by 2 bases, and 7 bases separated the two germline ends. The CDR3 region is CASSVRETYNEQFF. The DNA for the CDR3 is TGTGCCAGCAGCGTACGGGAGACCTACAATGAGCAGTTCTTC.

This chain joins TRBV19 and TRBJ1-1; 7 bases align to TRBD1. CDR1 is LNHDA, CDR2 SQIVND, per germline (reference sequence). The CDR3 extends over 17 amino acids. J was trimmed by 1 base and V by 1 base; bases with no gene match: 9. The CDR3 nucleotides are TGTGCCAGTAGTATAGTTGAGACAGGGATTAGGAACACTGAAGCTTTCTTT. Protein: CASSIVETGIRNTEAFF.

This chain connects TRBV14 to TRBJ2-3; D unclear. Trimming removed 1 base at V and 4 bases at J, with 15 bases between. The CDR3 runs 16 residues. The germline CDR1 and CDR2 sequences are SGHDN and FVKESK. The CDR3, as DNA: TGTGCCAGCAGCCAAGGTCCAGGATCTTTATCAGATACGCAGTATTTT. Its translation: CASSQGPGSLSDTQYF.

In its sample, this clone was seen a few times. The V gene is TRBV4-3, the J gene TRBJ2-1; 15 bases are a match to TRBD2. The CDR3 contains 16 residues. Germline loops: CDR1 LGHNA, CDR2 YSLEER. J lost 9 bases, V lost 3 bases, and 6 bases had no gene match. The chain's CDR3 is CASSQSRGLAGGEQFF. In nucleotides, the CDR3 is TGCGCCAGCAGCCAGTCGCGGGGACTAGCGGGAGGTGAGCAGTTCTTC.

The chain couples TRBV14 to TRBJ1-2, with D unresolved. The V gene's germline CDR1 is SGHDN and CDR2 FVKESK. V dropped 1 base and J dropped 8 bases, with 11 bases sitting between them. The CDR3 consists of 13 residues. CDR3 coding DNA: TGTGCCAGCAGCCAAGGCGCGGGAATAGGCTACACCTTC. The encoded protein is CASSQGAGIGYTF.

CDR3 sequence: CASSLYAPVTGDRRGNQPQHF. Written as DNA, the CDR3 is TGTGCCAGCAGTTTATATGCCCCAGTCACAGGGGATAGGAGGGGCAATCAGCCCCAGCATTTT. The chain uses TRBV28 and TRBJ1-5, with TRBD1 matching 7 bases. The CDR3 has 21 amino acids. Germline CDR1 and CDR2: MDHEN and SYDVKM. J lost 2 bases, V lost 1 base, and 20 bases had no gene match.

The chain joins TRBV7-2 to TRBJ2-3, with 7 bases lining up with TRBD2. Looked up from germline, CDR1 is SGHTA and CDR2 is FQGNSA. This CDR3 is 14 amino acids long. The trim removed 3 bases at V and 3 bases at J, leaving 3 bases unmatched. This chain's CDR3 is CASSLRRETDTQYF. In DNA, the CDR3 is TGTGCCAGCAGCTTGAGGCGGGAGACAGATACGCAGTATTTT.

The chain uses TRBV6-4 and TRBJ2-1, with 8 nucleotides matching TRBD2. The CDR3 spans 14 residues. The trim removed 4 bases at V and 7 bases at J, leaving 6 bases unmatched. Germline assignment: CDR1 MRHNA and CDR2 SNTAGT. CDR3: CASSALAGENEQFF. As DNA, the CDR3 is TGTGCCAGCAGTGCCCTAGCGGGTGAAAATGAGCAGTTCTTC.

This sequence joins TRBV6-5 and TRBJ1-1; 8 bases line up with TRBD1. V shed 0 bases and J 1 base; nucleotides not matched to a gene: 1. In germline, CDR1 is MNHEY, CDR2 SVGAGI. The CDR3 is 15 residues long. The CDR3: CASSYSDRANTEAFF. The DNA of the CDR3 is TGTGCCAGCAGTTACTCGGACAGGGCGAACACTGAAGCTTTCTTT.

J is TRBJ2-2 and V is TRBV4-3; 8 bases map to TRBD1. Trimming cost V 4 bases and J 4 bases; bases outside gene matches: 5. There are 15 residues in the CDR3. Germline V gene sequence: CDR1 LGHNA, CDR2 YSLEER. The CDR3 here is CASSPGQGGTGELFF. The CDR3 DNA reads TGCGCCAGCAGCCCTGGACAGGGCGGCACCGGGGAGCTGTTTTTT.

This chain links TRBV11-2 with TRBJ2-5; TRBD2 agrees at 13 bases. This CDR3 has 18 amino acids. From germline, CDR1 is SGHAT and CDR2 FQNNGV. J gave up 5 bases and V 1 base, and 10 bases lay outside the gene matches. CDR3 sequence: CASSLVLGLAGSRETQYF. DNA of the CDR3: TGTGCCAGCAGCTTAGTATTGGGACTAGCGGGATCCAGGGAGACCCAGTACTTC. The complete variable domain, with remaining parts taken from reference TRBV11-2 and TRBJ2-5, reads EAGVAQSPRYKIIEKRQSVAFWCNPISGHATLYWYQQILGQGPKLLIQFQNNGVVDDSQLPKDRFSAERLKGVDSTLKIQPAKLEDSAVYLCASSLVLGLAGSRETQYFGPGTRLLVL.

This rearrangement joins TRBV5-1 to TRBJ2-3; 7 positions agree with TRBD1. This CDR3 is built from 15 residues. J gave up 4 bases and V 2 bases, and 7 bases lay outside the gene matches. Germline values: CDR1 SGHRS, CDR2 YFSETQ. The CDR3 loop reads CASSLQGFVSDTQYF. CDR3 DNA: TGCGCCAGCAGCTTACAGGGGTTTGTTTCAGATACGCAGTATTTT.

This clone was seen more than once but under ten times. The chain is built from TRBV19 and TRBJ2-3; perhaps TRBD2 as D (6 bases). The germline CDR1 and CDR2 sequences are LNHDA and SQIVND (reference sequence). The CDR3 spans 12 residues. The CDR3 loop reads CATRRDTDTQYF. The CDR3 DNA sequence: TGTGCTACGAGGCGGGACACAGATACGCAGTATTTT.

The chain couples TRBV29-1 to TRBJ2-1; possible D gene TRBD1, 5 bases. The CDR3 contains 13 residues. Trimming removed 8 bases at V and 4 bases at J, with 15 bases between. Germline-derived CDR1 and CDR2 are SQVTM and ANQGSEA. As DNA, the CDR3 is TGCAGCCATACAAAAGACAGTTACAATGAGCAGTTCTTC. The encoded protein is CSHTKDSYNEQFF.

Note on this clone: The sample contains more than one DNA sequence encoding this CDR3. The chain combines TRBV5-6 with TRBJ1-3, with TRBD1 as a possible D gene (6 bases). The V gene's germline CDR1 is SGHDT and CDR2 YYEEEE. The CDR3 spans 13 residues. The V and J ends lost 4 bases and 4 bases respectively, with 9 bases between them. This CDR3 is CASSGDRGNTIYF. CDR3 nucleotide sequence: TGTGCCAGCAGCGGCGACAGGGGAAACACCATATATTTT. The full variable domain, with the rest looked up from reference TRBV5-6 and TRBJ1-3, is DAGVTQSPTHLIKTRGQQVTLRCSPKSGHDTVSWYQQALGQGPQFIFQYYEEEERQRGNFPDRFSGHQFPNYSSELNVNALLLGDSALYLCASSGDRGNTIYFGEGSWLTVV.

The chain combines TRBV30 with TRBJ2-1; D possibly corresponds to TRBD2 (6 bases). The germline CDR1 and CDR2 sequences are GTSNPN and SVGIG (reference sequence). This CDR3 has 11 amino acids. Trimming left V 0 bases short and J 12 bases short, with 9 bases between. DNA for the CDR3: TGTGCCTGGAGTGTTGGGGGGAGGCAGTTCTTC. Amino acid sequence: CAWSVGGRQFF.

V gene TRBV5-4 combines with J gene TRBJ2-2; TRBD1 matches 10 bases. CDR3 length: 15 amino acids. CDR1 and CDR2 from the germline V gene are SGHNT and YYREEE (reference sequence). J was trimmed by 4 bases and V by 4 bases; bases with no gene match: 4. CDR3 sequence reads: CASSHDRGLTGELFF. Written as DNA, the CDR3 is TGTGCCAGCAGCCACGACAGGGGGCTCACCGGGGAGCTGTTTTTT.

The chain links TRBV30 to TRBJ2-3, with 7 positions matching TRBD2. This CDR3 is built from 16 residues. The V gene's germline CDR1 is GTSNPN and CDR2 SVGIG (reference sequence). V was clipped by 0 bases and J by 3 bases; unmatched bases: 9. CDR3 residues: CAWSVAGREITDTQYF. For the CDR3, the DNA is TGTGCCTGGAGTGTGGCAGGGCGGGAGATAACAGATACGCAGTATTTT. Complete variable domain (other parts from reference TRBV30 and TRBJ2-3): SQTIHQWPATLVQPVGSPLSLECTVEGTSNPNLYWYRQAAGRGLQLLFYSVGIGQISSEVPQNLSASRPQDRQFILSSKKLLLSDSGFYLCAWSVAGREITDTQYFGPGTRLTVL.

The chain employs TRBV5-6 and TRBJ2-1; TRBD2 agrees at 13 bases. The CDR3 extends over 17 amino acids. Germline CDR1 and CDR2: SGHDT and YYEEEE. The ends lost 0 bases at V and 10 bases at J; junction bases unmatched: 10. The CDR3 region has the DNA TGTGCCAGCAGCTTGGGACTAGCGGGAGGACTAACCCGGGAGCAGTTCTTC. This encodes CASSLGLAGGLTREQFF.

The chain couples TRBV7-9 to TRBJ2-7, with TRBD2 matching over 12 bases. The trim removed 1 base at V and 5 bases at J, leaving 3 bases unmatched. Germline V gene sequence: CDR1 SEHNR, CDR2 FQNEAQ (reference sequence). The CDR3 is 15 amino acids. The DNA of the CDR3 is TGTGCCAGCAGCTTAGGACTAGCGGGAGCCCACGAGCAGTACTTC. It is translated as CASSLGLAGAHEQYF.

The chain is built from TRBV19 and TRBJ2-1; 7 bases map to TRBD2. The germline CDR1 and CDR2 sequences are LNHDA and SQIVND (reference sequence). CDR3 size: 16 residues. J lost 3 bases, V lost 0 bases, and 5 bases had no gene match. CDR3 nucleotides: TGTGCCAGTAGTATAGATGCGGGAGAGGTCTACAATGAGCAGTTCTTC. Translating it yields CASSIDAGEVYNEQFF.

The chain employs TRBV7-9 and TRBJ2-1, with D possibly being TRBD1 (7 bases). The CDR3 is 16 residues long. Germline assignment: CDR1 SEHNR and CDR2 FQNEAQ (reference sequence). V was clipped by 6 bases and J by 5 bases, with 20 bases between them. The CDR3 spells CASSRGGRGLDNEQFF. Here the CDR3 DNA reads TGTGCCAGCAGTCGAGGGGGCAGGGGACTCGACAATGAGCAGTTCTTC.

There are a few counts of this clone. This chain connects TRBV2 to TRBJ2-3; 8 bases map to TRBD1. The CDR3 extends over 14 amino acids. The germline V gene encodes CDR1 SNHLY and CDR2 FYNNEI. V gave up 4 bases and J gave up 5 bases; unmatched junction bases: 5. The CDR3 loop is CASSVVGTGDTQYF. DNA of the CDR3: TGTGCCAGCAGTGTGGTAGGGACAGGAGATACGCAGTATTTT.

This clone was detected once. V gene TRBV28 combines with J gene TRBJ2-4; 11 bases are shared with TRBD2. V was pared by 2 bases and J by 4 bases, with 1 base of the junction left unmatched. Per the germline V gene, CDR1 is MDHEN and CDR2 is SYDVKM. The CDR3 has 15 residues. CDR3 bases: TGTGCCAGCAGTTTAGGGACTAGCGGTAAAAACATTCAGTACTTC. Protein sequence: CASSLGTSGKNIQYF.

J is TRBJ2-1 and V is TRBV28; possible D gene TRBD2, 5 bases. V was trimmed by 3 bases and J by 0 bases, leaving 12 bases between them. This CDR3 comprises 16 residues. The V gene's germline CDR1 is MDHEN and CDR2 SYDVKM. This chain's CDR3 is CASSFSGRSSYNEQFF. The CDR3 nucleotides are TGTGCCAGCAGTTTCAGCGGTCGCAGCTCCTACAATGAGCAGTTCTTC.

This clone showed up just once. CDR3 protein: CASSIYGPGESKFF. Written as DNA, the CDR3 is TGTGCCAGTAGTATATATGGCCCCGGAGAATCCAAGTTCTTC. The chain couples TRBV19 to TRBJ2-1, with D uncertain. The CDR3 runs to 14 residues. Per the germline V gene, CDR1 is LNHDA and CDR2 is SQIVND (reference sequence). Trimming removed 2 bases at V and 14 bases at J, with 19 bases between.

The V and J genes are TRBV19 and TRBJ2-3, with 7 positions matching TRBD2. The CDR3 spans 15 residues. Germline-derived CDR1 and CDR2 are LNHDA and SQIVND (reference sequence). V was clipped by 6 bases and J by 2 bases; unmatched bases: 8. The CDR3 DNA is TGTGCCAGTAGCCTTGGGGCGGGGGACACAGATACGCAGTATTTT. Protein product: CASSLGAGDTDTQYF.

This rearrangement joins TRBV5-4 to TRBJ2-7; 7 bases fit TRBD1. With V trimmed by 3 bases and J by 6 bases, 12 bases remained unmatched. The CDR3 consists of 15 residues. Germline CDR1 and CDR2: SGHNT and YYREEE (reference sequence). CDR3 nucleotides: TGTGCCAGCAGCTGGGACAGTTCTCGGGGCGGCGAGCAGTACTTC. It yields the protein CASSWDSSRGGEQYF.